These 8 T cell receptor beta chains share one sample of origin, sequenced in a study of cytomegalovirus exposure and HLA in healthy donors. A multiplex PCR was run with 60 Vbeta primers and 13 Jbeta primers. Assay used: immunoSEQ multiplex PCR; TCRdb lists only in-frame clones, some missing. The sample consists of some 130,000 clones, over 70% of them appearing once. Input material: PBMCs. These receptors were collected from a man aged 18 to 29 in good health and CMV-seronegative.

This clone appeared once. V and J are TRBV19 and TRBJ2-1; TRBD2 agrees at 7 bases. The CDR3 consists of 15 residues. Germline V lookup: CDR1 LNHDA, CDR2 SQIVND (reference sequence). The V gene end was trimmed by 7 bases and the J gene end by 5 bases; junction bases not matched to a gene: 11. CDR3 DNA: TGTGCCAGTACCCCAGCCGGGACTACGAACAATGAGCAGTTCTTC. It is translated as CASTPAGTTNNEQFF. Filled out from reference TRBV19 and TRBJ2-1, the complete variable domain reads DGGITQSPKYLFRKEGQNVTLSCEQNLNHDAMYWYRQDPGQGLRLIYYSQIVNDFQKGDIAEGYSVSREKKESFPLTVTSAQKNPTAFYLCASTPAGTTNNEQFFGPGTRLTVL.

The J gene is TRBJ1-6, the V gene TRBV30, with D possibly being TRBD1 (6 bases). Trimming stripped 1 base from V and 9 bases from J, with 10 bases between. Germline CDR1 GTSNPN, CDR2 SVGIG (reference sequence). The CDR3 has 13 residues. The CDR3 sequence: CAWSGGGGSPLHF. The CDR3 DNA reads TGTGCCTGGAGTGGGGGGGGCGGTTCACCCCTCCACTTT.

The chain links TRBV9 to TRBJ2-1; 9 nucleotides agree with TRBD1. V trimming: 0 bases; J trimming: 6 bases; junction bases outside the gene matches: 4. This CDR3 comprises 15 residues. Germline V gene data show CDR1 as SGDLS and CDR2 as YYNGEE. CDR3 DNA: TGTGCCAGCAGCGTAGATGCACAGGGGGCCAATGAGCAGTTCTTC. Its protein product is CASSVDAQGANEQFF.

The rearrangement links TRBV4-2 to TRBJ2-4; perhaps TRBD2 as D (6 bases). Germline lookup yields CDR1 LGHNA and CDR2 YNFKEQ. This CDR3 region has 18 residues. V lost 4 bases, J lost 6 bases, and 25 bases lay in between. The CDR3 DNA reads TGTGCCAGCAGCCCTCTCGGGGCAGGGAGGCCCTGGGTAAACATTCAGTACTTC. Translated: CASSPLGAGRPWVNIQYF.

This clone is a singleton in its sample. The chain couples TRBV7-9 to TRBJ2-1; 11 bases fit TRBD1. With V trimmed by 6 bases and J by 8 bases, 12 bases remained unmatched. This CDR3 is built from 16 residues. In germline, CDR1 is SEHNR, CDR2 FQNEAQ (reference sequence). The CDR3 here is CASSPTGTGGWDEQFF. CDR3 in DNA: TGTGCCAGCAGTCCAACCGGGACAGGGGGTTGGGATGAGCAGTTCTTC.

This chain joins TRBV19 and TRBJ2-1; TRBD2 matches at 8 bases. CDR1 is LNHDA, CDR2 SQIVND, per germline (reference sequence). The CDR3 has 14 residues. J gave up 9 bases and V 4 bases, and 8 bases lay outside the gene matches. For the CDR3, the DNA is TGTGCCAGTAGTAGACCGACTAGCGAGGGTGAGCAGTTCTTC. Its translation is CASSRPTSEGEQFF.

The chain employs TRBV5-4 and TRBJ2-4, with 9 nucleotides matching TRBD2. There are 18 residues in the CDR3. Germline loops: CDR1 SGHNT, CDR2 YYREEE (reference sequence). The trim removed 4 bases at V and 1 base at J, leaving 12 bases unmatched. The CDR3 reads CASSPNGGGGGAKNIQYF. The CDR3, as DNA: TGTGCCAGCAGCCCGAACGGGGGCGGGGGGGGTGCCAAAAACATTCAGTACTTC.

The V call is TRBV19, the J call TRBJ2-7; D is possibly TRBD1 (5 bases). Trimming stripped 6 bases from V and 1 base from J, with 16 bases between. The germline CDR1 and CDR2 sequences are LNHDA and SQIVND (reference sequence). The CDR3 has 15 amino acids. The DNA for the CDR3 is TGTGCCAGTAGGTTCTTGGGGCAGGAGTCCTACGAGCAGTACTTC. Translated: CASRFLGQESYEQYF.